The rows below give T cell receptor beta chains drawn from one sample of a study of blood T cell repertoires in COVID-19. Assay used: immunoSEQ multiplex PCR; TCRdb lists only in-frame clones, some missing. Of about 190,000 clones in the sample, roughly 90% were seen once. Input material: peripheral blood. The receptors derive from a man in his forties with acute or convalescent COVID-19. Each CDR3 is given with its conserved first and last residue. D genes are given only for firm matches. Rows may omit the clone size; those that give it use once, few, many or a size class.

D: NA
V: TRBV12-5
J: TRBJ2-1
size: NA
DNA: TGTGCTAGTGGTAGGACAGCCTCATACAATGAGCAGTTCTTC
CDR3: CASGRTASYNEQFF

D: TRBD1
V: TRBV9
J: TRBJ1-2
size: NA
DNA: TGTGCCAGCAGCAGACGACAGGGCAGTGATGGCTACACCTTC
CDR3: CASSRRQGSDGYTF

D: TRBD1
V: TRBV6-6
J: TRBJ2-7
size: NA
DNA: TGTGCCAGCAGTAATCCGACAGGGAGACCCTACGAGCAGTACTTC
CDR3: CASSNPTGRPYEQYF

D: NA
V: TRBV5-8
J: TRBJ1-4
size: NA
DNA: TGTGCCAGCAGCTTGGGGTTGGGAGGAGAAAAACTGTTTTTT
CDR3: CASSLGLGGEKLFF

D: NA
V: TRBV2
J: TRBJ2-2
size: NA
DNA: TGTGCCAGCAGAGATCCTGGGGCCCACACCGGGGAGCTGTTTTTT
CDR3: CASRDPGAHTGELFF

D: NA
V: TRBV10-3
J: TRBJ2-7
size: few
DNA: TGTGCCATCAGTGAGTCGGCCAGGGGCAGGGAGAACGAGCAGTACTTC
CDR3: CAISESARGRENEQYF

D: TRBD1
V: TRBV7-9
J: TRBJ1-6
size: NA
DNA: TGTGCCAGCAGCCTGCCCCAGGGGGCTGGGTCACCCCTCCACTTT
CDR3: CASSLPQGAGSPLHF

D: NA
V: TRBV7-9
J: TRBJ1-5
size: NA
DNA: TGTGCCAGCAGTACCCCGACTTCACAGGGCAATCAGCCCCAGCATTTT
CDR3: CASSTPTSQGNQPQHF

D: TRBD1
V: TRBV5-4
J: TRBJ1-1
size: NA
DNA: TGTGCCAGCAGCACACGACAGGGGGACACTGAAGCTTTCTTT
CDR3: CASSTRQGDTEAFF

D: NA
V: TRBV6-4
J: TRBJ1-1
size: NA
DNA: TGTGCCAGCAGTGAAGACAGCCTGAACACTGAAGCTTTCTTT
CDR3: CASSEDSLNTEAFF

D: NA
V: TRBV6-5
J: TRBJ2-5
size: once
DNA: TGTGCCAGCAGCCTCAGGGGGGCAGAGCTGGGGACCCAGTACTTC
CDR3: CASSLRGAELGTQYF

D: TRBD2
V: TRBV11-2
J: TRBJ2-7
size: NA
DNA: TGTGCCAGCAGCTTAGGCGCGGGGGCCTACGAGCAGTACTTC
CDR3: CASSLGAGAYEQYF

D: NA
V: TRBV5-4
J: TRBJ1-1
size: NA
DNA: TGTGCCAGCAGCCTCGACAGGAACACTGAAGCTTTCTTT
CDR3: CASSLDRNTEAFF

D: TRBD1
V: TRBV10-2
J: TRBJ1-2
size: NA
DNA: TGCGCCAGCAGTGAGATTGGAGTCCCAGGGGGAGGCTACACCTTC
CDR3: CASSEIGVPGGGYTF

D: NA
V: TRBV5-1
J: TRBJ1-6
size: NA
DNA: TGCGCCAGCAGCTTGAATGGGGGGACTTCTTCACCCCTCCACTTT
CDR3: CASSLNGGTSSPLHF

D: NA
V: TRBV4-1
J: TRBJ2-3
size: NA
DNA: TGCGCCAGCAGCCAAGGAGAGGGGGCAGATACGCAGTATTTT
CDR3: CASSQGEGADTQYF

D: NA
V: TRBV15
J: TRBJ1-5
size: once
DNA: TGTGCCACCAGCAGAGGAGCAGGGAATAGCAATCAGCCCCAGCATTTT
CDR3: CATSRGAGNSNQPQHF

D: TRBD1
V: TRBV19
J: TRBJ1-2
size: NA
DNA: TGTGCCAGTAGTTTTTACTCGGGACAGGGCTACTATGGCTACACCTTC
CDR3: CASSFYSGQGYYGYTF

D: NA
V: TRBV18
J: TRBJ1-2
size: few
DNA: TGTGCCAGCTCAGCGGACAGTTCCTATGGCTACACCTTC
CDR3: CASSADSSYGYTF

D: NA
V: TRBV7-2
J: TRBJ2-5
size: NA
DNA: TGTGCCAGCAGCCCCGAGGTGGTCTGGGAGACCCAGTACTTC
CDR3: CASSPEVVWETQYF

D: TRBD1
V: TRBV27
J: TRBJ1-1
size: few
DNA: TGTGCCAGCAGTCCCATACCGGACAGGGGCACTGAAGCTTTCTTT
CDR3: CASSPIPDRGTEAFF

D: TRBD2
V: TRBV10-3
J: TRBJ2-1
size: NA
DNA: TGTGCCATCAGTGAGCGAGCGGGGGGTATCAATGAGCAGTTCTTC
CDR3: CAISERAGGINEQFF

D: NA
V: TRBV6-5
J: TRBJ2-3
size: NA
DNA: TGTGCCCCGCGGCGGTCGCCCGGGTCAGATACGCAGTATTTT
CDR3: CAPRRSPGSDTQYF

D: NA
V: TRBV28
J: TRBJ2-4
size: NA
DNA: TGTGCCAGCAGTTTAATGGGGGCGCGGAACATTCAGTACTTC
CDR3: CASSLMGARNIQYF

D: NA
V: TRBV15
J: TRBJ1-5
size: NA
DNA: TGTGCCACCAGCAGGGGCCGACCGAGCAATCAGCCCCAGCATTTT
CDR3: CATSRGRPSNQPQHF

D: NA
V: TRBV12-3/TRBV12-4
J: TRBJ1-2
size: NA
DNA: TGTGCCAGCAGTTTTGGGAGAATGTATGGCTACACCTTC
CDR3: CASSFGRMYGYTF

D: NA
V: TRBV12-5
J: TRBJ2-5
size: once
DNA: TGTGCTAGTGGTTCGCCGAGGGAAACCCAAGAGACCCAGTACTTC
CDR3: CASGSPRETQETQYF

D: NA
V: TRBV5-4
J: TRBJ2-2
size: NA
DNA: TGTGCCAGCAGCTTGGAACAGGGGGGAGGGACCGGGGAGCTGTTTTTT
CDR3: CASSLEQGGGTGELFF

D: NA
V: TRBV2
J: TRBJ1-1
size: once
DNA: TGTGCCAGCAATGCGGGGGCGACTGAAGCTTTCTTT
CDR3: CASNAGATEAFF

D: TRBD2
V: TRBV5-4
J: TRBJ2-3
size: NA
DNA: TGTGCCAGCAGCTTGACAGCGGGGGGCCCAGATACGCAGTATTTT
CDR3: CASSLTAGGPDTQYF